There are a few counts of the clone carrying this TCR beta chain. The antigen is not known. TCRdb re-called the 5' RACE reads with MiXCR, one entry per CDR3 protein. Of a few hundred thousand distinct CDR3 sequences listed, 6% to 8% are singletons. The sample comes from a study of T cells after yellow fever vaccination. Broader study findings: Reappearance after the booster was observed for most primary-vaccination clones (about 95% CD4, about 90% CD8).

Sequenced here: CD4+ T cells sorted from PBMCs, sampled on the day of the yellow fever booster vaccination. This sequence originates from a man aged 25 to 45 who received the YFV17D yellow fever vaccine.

CDR3: CAWRKRPEGNEQFF. Written as DNA, the CDR3 is TGTGCCTGGCGGAAGCGGCCAGAAGGTAATGAGCAGTTCTTC. The V gene is TRBV30, the J gene TRBJ2-1, with D possibly TRBD2 on 5 matching bases. The V end lost 5 bases, the J end lost 7 bases, and 18 bases lay between the germline ends. CDR3 length equals 14 residues. Looked up from germline, CDR1 is GTSNPN and CDR2 is SVGIG (reference sequence).